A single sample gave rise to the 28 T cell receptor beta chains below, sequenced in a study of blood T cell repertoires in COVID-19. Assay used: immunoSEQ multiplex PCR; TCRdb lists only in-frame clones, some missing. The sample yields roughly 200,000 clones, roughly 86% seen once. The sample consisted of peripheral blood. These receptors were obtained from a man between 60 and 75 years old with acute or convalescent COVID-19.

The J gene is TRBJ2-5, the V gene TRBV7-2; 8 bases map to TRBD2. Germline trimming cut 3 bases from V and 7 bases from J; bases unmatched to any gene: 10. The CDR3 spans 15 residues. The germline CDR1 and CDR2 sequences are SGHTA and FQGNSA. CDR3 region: CASSFRRGGVGTQYF. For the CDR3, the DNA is TGTGCCAGCAGCTTCCGCCGGGGGGGCGTCGGGACCCAGTACTTC.

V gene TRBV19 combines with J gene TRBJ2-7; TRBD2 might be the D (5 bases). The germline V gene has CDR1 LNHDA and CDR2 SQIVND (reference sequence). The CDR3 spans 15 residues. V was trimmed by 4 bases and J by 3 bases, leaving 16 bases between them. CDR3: CASSTRHPAGYEQYF. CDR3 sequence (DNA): TGTGCCAGTAGTACCCGACATCCGGCGGGCTACGAGCAGTACTTC.

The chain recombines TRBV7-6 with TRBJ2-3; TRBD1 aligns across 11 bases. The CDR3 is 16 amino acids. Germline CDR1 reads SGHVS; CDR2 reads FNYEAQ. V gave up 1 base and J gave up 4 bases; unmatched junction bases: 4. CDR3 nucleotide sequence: TGTGCCAGCAGCTTAGGGGGGACAGGGGGTTCAGATACGCAGTATTTT. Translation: CASSLGGTGGSDTQYF.

DNA for the CDR3: TGTGCCAGCAGTGACAGGGGGCGGACTGAAGCTTTCTTT. Its protein is CASSDRGRTEAFF. The rearrangement links TRBV2 to TRBJ1-1, with 8 bases identical to TRBD1. Germline loops: CDR1 SNHLY, CDR2 FYNNEI. V lost 3 bases and J lost 5; bases outside the gene matches: 2. The CDR3 has 13 residues.

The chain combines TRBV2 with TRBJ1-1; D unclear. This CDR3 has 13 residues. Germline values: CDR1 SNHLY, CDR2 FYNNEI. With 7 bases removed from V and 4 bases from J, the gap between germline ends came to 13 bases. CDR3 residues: CASKRMGSTEAFF. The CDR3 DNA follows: TGTGCCAGCAAAAGGATGGGGAGCACTGAAGCTTTCTTT. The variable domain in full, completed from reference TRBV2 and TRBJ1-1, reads EPEVTQTPSHQVTQMGQEVILRCVPISNHLYFYWYRQILGQKVEFLVSFYNNEISEKSEIFDDQFSVERPDGSNFTLKIRSTKLEDSAMYFCASKRMGSTEAFFGQGTRLTVV.

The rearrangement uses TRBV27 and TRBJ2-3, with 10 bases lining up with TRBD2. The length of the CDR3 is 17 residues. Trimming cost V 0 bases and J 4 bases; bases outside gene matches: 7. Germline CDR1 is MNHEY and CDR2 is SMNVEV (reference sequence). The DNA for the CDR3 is TGTGCCAGCAGTTTATCGATTGGGACTAGCGAACCAGATACGCAGTATTTT. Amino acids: CASSLSIGTSEPDTQYF.

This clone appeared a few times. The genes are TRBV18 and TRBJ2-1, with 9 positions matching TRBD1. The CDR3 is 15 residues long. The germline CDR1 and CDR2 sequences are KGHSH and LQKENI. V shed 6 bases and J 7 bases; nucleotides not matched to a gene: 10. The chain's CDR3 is CASSRTGVALNEQFF. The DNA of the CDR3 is TGTGCCAGCTCCCGGACAGGGGTAGCTCTAAATGAGCAGTTCTTC.

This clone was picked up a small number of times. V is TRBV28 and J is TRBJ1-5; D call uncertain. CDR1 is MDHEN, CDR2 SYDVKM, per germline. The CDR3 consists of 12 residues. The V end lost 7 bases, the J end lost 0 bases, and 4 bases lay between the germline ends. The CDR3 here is CASTYSNQPQHF. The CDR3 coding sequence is TGTGCCAGCACGTATAGCAATCAGCCCCAGCATTTT.

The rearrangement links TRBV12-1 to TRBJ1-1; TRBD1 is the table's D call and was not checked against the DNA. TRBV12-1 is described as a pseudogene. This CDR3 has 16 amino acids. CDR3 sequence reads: CASSFAVGQVVPEAFF. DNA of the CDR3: TGTGCCAGCAGCTTTGCAGTCGGACAGGTGGTCCCTGAAGCTTTCTTT.

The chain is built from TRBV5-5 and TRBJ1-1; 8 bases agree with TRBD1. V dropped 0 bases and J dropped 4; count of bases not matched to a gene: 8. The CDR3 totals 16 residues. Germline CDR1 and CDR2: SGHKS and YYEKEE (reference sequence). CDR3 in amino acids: CASSLERQGAGTEAFF. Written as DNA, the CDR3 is TGTGCCAGCAGCTTGGAGAGGCAGGGGGCGGGCACTGAAGCTTTCTTT.

The CDR3 coding sequence is TGTGCCAGCAGAGACAGCTCTGGAAACACCATATATTTT. Translated: CASRDSSGNTIYF. The chain recombines TRBV6-5 with TRBJ1-3; perhaps TRBD1 as D (5 bases). The V end was cut by 6 bases, the J end by 0 bases, with 6 bases between. The germline V gene has CDR1 MNHEY and CDR2 SVGAGI. The CDR3 runs 13 residues.

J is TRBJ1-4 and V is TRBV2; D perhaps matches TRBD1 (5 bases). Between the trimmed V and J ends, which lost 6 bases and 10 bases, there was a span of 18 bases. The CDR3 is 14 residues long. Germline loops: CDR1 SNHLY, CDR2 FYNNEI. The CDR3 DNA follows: TGTGCCAGCAGAGGGGTCCAGGGCTGGGGAAAACTGTTTTTT. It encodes CASRGVQGWGKLFF.

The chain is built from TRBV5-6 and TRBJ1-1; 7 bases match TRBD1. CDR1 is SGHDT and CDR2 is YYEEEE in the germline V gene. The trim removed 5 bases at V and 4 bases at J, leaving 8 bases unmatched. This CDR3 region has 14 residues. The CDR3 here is CASRGLAGGTEAFF. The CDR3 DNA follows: TGTGCCAGCAGAGGATTGGCAGGGGGCACTGAAGCTTTCTTT.

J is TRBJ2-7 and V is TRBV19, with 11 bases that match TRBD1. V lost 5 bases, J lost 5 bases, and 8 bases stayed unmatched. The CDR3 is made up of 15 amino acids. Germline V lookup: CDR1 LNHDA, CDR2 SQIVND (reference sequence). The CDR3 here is CASSDRDRGKHEQYF. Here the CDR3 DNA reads TGTGCCAGTAGTGACCGGGACAGGGGGAAACACGAGCAGTACTTC.

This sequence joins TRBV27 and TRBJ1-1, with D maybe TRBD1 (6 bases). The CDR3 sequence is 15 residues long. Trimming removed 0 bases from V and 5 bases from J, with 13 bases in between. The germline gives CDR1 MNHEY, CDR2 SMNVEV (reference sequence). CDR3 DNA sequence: TGTGCCAGCAGTTTATCGACGGGTCAGGGGACTGAAGCTTTCTTT. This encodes CASSLSTGQGTEAFF.

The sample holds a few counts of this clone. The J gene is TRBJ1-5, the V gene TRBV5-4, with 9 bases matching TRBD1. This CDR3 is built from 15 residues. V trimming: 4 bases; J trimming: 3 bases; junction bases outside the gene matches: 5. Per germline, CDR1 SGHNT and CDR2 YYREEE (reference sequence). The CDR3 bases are TGTGCCAGCAGCCTAGACAGGGGGGCCAATCAGCCCCAGCATTTT. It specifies CASSLDRGANQPQHF.

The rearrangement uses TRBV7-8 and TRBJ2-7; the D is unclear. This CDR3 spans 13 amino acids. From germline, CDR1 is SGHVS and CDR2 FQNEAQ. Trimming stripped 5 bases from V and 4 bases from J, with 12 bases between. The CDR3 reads CASSLNSNYEQYF. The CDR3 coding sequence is TGTGCCAGCAGCCTGAACAGCAATTACGAGCAGTACTTC.

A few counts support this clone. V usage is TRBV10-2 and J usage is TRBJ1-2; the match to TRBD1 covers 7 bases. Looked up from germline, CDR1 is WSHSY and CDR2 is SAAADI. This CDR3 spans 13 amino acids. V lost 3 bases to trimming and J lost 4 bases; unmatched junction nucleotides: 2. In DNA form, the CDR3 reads TGCGCCAGCAGTGAAGCAGGGGGCTATGGCTACACCTTC. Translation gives CASSEAGGYGYTF.

DNA for the CDR3: TGTGCCAGCAGCTCGGGACAGGGGGCGCGGGGCTACACCTTC. Encoded protein: CASSSGQGARGYTF. This chain joins TRBV7-3 and TRBJ1-2; 12 positions match TRBD1. CDR1 and CDR2 from the germline V gene are SGHTA and FQGTGA. The V and J ends lost 4 bases and 8 bases, in that order; junction bases with no gene match: 5. The CDR3 totals 14 residues.

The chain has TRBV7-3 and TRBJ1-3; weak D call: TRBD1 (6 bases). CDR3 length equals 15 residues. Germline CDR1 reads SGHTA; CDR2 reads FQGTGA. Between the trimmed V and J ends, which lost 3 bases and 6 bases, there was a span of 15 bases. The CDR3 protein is CASSLTQGPQNTIYF. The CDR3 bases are TGTGCCAGCAGCTTGACGCAGGGGCCCCAAAACACCATATATTTT.

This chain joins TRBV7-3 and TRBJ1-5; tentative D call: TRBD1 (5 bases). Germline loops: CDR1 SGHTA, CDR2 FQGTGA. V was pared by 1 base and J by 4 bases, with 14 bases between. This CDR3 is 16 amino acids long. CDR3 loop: CASSLKVGGVNQPQHF. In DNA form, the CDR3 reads TGTGCCAGCAGCTTAAAGGTGGGAGGGGTGAATCAGCCCCAGCATTTT.

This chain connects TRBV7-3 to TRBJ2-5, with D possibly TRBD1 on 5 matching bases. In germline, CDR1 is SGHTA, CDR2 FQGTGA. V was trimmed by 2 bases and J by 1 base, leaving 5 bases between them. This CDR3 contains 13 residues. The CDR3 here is CASSLGAQETQYF. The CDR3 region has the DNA TGTGCCAGCAGCTTAGGGGCCCAAGAGACCCAGTACTTC.

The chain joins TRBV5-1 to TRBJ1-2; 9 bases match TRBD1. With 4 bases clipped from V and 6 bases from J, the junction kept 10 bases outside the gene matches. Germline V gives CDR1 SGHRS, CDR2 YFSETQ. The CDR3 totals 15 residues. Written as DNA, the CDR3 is TGCGCCAGCAGCCCAGGAACAGGGGGCGCACATGGCTACACCTTC. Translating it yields CASSPGTGGAHGYTF.

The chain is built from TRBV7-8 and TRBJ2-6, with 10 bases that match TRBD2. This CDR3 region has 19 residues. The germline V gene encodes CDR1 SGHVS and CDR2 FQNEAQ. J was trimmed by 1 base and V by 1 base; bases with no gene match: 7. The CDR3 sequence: CASSLVAGGPASGANVLTF. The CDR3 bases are TGTGCCAGCAGCTTAGTAGCGGGGGGACCCGCTTCTGGGGCCAACGTCCTGACTTTC.

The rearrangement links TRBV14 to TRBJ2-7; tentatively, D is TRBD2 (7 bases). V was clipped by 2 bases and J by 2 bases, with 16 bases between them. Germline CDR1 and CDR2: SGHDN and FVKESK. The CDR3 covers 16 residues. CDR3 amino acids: CASSQQWGGGTYEQYF. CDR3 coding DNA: TGTGCCAGCAGCCAACAATGGGGAGGGGGGACCTACGAGCAGTACTTC. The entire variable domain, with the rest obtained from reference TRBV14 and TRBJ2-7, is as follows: EAGVTQFPSHSVIEKGQTVTLRCDPISGHDNLYWYRRVMGKEIKFLLHFVKESKQDESGMPNNRFLAERTGGTYSTLKVQPAELEDSGVYFCASSQQWGGGTYEQYFGPGTRLTVT.

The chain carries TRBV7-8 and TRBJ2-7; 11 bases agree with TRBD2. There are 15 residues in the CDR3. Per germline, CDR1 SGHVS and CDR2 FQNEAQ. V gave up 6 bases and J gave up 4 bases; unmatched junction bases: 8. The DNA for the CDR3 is TGTGCCAGCAGTCCACCCGGGACTAGCGGTTACGAGCAGTACTTC. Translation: CASSPPGTSGYEQYF.

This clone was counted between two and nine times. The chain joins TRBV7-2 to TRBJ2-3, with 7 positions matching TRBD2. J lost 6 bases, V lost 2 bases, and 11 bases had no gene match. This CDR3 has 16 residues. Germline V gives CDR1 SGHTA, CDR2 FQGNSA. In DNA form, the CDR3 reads TGTGCCAGCAGCTTACAACCTAGCGGACCCTCGGATACGCAGTATTTT. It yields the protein CASSLQPSGPSDTQYF.

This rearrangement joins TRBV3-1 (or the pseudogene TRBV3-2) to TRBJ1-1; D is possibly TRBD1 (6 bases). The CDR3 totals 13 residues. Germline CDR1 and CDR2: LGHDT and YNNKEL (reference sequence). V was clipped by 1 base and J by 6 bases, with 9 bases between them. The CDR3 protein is CASSQGSGAEAFF. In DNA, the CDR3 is TGTGCCAGCAGCCAAGGGTCAGGGGCTGAAGCTTTCTTT.